The rows below give T cell receptor beta chains drawn from one sample of a study of blood T cell repertoires in COVID-19. Produced via immunoSEQ multiplex PCR; TCRdb's table is partial and in-frame only. The sample holds tens of thousands of clones, roughly 90% seen once. The sample was peripheral blood. The receptors shown here come from a man in his forties or fifties with acute or convalescent COVID-19. CDR3s include the opening cysteine and the closing phenylalanine or tryptophan. A D gene is named only where the DNA matches it firmly. Some rows mark clone size as missing; the rest say once, few, many or name a class of expanded clone.

>TRBJ1-6|NA|TRBV5-1|TRBD1
TGCGCCAGCAGCCCCGGGACAGAGAATTCACCCCTCCACTTT
CASSPGTENSPLHF
>TRBJ1-3|NA|TRBV19|NA
TGTGCCAGTACTGACACCTTCTTCTCTGGAAACACCATATATTTT
CASTDTFFSGNTIYF
>TRBJ2-1|NA|TRBV7-8|NA
TGTGCCAGCAGCCAATACGCGGCAGAAACTTACAATGAGCAGTTCTTC
CASSQYAAETYNEQFF
>TRBJ2-1|NA|TRBV5-5|TRBD2
TGTGCCAGCAGCTTGGCCCACCCTAGCGGGGGGGGCAATGAGCAGTTCTTC
CASSLAHPSGGGNEQFF
>TRBJ2-3|NA|TRBV7-3|NA
TGTGCCAGCAGCTTATACGGGCAGGGTGGAGATACGCAGTATTTT
CASSLYGQGGDTQYF
>TRBJ2-2|once|TRBV7-2|TRBD2
TGTGCCAGCAGCTCCGGACTAGCGGGGGGGCTTGCCGGGGAGCTGTTTTTT
CASSSGLAGGLAGELFF
>TRBJ1-1|NA|TRBV20-1|NA
TGCAGTGTAAGCCAGAACACTGAAGCTTTCTTT
CSVSQNTEAFF
>TRBJ2-1|NA|TRBV2|NA
TGTGCCAGCAGTATGGTTAGCTCCTACAATGAGCAGTTCTTC
CASSMVSSYNEQFF
>TRBJ1-5|once|TRBV2|NA
TGTGCCAGCAAGGGAGGGCCTGGGGGCAATCAGCCCCAGCATTTT
CASKGGPGGNQPQHF
>TRBJ1-1|NA|TRBV19|NA
TGTGCCAGTAGTAGGGAAGGGAGAATGAACACTGAAGCTTTCTTT
CASSREGRMNTEAFF
>TRBJ2-1|NA|TRBV24-1|TRBD1
TGTGCCACCAGTGATCCGGGACAGGGGGCCAATGAGCAGTTCTTC
CATSDPGQGANEQFF
>TRBJ2-4|NA|TRBV19|TRBD2
TGTGCCAGTAGTATAGGGGGACTAGCGGTTAACAACATTCAGTACTTC
CASSIGGLAVNNIQYF
>TRBJ2-3|once|TRBV19|TRBD2
TGTGCCAGTAGTACCAGCGGGGGGGGCGCAGATACGCAGTATTTT
CASSTSGGGADTQYF
>TRBJ2-1|NA|TRBV18|TRBD2
TGTGCCAGCTCACCAGAGCGGGGGGCGCGAGAGCAGTTCTTC
CASSPERGAREQFF
>TRBJ1-2|NA|TRBV19|NA
TGTGCCAGTAGCGCGGGGGAGCACTATGGCTACACCTTC
CASSAGEHYGYTF
>TRBJ2-3|NA|TRBV10-2|NA
TGCGCCAGCACAATAGGGGAAGATACGCAGTATTTT
CASTIGEDTQYF
>TRBJ2-5|NA|TRBV12-5|TRBD1
TGTGCTACTTCCGGGACAGGGGGCCCGGAGACCCAGTACTTC
CATSGTGGPETQYF
>TRBJ2-7|NA|TRBV28|TRBD2
TGTGCCAGCAGTTCACGACTAGCGGGGCCCTCCTACGAGCAGTACTTC
CASSSRLAGPSYEQYF
>TRBJ1-1|NA|TRBV2|TRBD1
TGTGCCAGCAAAAGGGACAGCATGAACACTGAAGCTTTCTTT
CASKRDSMNTEAFF
>TRBJ2-7|NA|TRBV12-5|TRBD1
TGTGCTAGTGGTCTCAAAGAGAGGGGGCTTGAGCAGTACTTC
CASGLKERGLEQYF
>TRBJ1-1|NA|TRBV13|TRBD1
TGTGCCAGCAGCTCGCAGGGGGCGCTTAGAGGGACTGAAGCTTTCTTT
CASSSQGALRGTEAFF
>TRBJ1-1|NA|TRBV9|TRBD1
TGTGCCAGCAGCGTAGTAGGGGGACAGGGTAGAACTGAAGCTTTCTTT
CASSVVGGQGRTEAFF
>TRBJ1-5|NA|TRBV4-1|NA
TGCGCCAGCAGCCAACCTGTCCAGGGGAGCAATCAGCCCCAGCATTTT
CASSQPVQGSNQPQHF
>TRBJ2-5|NA|TRBV10-1|TRBD1
TGCGCCAGCAGCTCATCGACAGGGGTTGGAGAGACCCAGTACTTC
CASSSSTGVGETQYF
>TRBJ2-7|NA|TRBV5-5|NA
TGTGCCAGCAGCTTGGGCCGGGTGGAGGACGAGCAGTACTTC
CASSLGRVEDEQYF
>TRBJ2-4|NA|TRBV7-2|NA
TGTGCCAGTTCTCAGGGAAACATTCAGTACTTC
CASSQGNIQYF
>TRBJ1-1|NA|TRBV3-1/TRBV3-2|TRBD1
TGTGCCAGCAGCAGTGGGACAGGGGAGGACACTGAAGCTTTCTTT
CASSSGTGEDTEAFF
>TRBJ1-5|once|TRBV10-3|NA
TGTGCCATCAGTGACTCGAACACTGGGGCGGGACAGCCCCAGCATTTT
CAISDSNTGAGQPQHF
>TRBJ2-7|NA|TRBV6-5|NA
TGTGCCAGCAGTTCCCCGCCCAGGTACGAGCAGTACTTC
CASSSPPRYEQYF
>TRBJ2-7|NA|TRBV20-1|NA
TGCAGTGCTAGTCCCATAGACAGGTTCTACGAGCAGTACTTC
CSASPIDRFYEQYF
>TRBJ1-5|NA|TRBV10-3|TRBD1
TGTGCCATCAGTGAGTCGAACAGGGGAACGAGGAATCAGCCCCAGCATTTT
CAISESNRGTRNQPQHF
>TRBJ2-3|once|TRBV24-1|TRBD2
TGTGCCACCAGCGCCCTAGCGGGGGGGTGGGGCACAGATACGCAGTATTTT
CATSALAGGWGTDTQYF
>TRBJ1-1|NA|TRBV6-5|NA
TGTGCCAGCAGTTTATACAGGGACATGAACACTGAAGCTTTCTTT
CASSLYRDMNTEAFF
>TRBJ2-3|NA|TRBV20-1|TRBD2
TGCAGTGCTAGTTATCTAGCGGGGGGGGGCACAGATACGCAGTATTTT
CSASYLAGGGTDTQYF
>TRBJ2-7|NA|TRBV7-8|TRBD1
TGTGCCAGCAGCTCGACAGGGGGAGCCTACGAGCAGTACTTC
CASSSTGGAYEQYF
>TRBJ2-2|NA|TRBV6-5|TRBD1
TGTGCCAGCAGCCAGAACAGGGGAAACACCGGGGAGCTGTTTTTT
CASSQNRGNTGELFF
>TRBJ2-5|NA|TRBV2|TRBD2
TGTGCCAGCAGGGAGACTAGCTACATGGAGACCCAGTACTTC
CASRETSYMETQYF
>TRBJ1-2|NA|TRBV24-1|NA
NA
CATSVPGEGYTF
>TRBJ2-5|NA|TRBV30|TRBD1
TGTGCCTGGACTGGGGGACAGGGGCGAACGGAGACCCAGTACTTC
CAWTGGQGRTETQYF
>TRBJ1-1|NA|TRBV29-1|NA
TGCAGCGTGAAACAGGGAGGGGGCACTGAAGCTTTCTTT
CSVKQGGGTEAFF
>TRBJ1-5|NA|TRBV29-1|TRBD1
TGCAGCGTTGAAACAGGGGTTAATCAGCCCCAGCATTTT
CSVETGVNQPQHF
>TRBJ2-3|NA|TRBV28|NA
TGTGCCAGCAGGAGCGGGACATTAGCAGATACGCAGTATTTT
CASRSGTLADTQYF
>TRBJ2-3|NA|TRBV5-4|NA
TGTGCCAGCAGCCCCACCACGAGGGCAGATACGCAGTATTTT
CASSPTTRADTQYF
>TRBJ1-1|NA|TRBV6-2/TRBV6-3|NA
TGTGCCAGCAGTATACGGTCCTCTCTTGAAGCTTTCTTT
CASSIRSSLEAFF
>TRBJ2-3|NA|TRBV18|NA
TGTGCCAGCTCACCACAAGGGGCCAACACAGATACGCAGTATTTT
CASSPQGANTDTQYF
>TRBJ2-7|NA|TRBV12-5|TRBD1
TGTGCTAGTGGTCTCTCCGGGACAGGGGGCTTCGAGCAGTACTTC
CASGLSGTGGFEQYF
>TRBJ2-6|NA|TRBV12-3/TRBV12-4|NA
TGTGCCAGCAGTTTCTCCGGGGCCAACGTCCTGACTTTC
CASSFSGANVLTF
>TRBJ2-7|NA|TRBV5-4|TRBD2
TGTGCCAGCAGCCCCTTCGGACTAGCCTACGAGCAGTACTTC
CASSPFGLAYEQYF
>TRBJ1-1|NA|TRBV19|TRBD1
TGTGCCGGAAAGGACAGGGAAGGCACTGAAGCTTTCTTT
CAGKDREGTEAFF
>TRBJ1-2|once|TRBV4-1|TRBD1
TGCGCCAGCAGCCAAGGCGGCCTCGAAGGACAGGCCGGCTACACCTTC
CASSQGGLEGQAGYTF
>TRBJ1-5|NA|TRBV30|TRBD1
TGTGCCTGCGGACAGGGGACGAGCAATCAGCCCCAGCATTTT
CACGQGTSNQPQHF